This TCR beta chain was identified in a study of graft-versus-host responses after intestinal transplantation. The CDR3 sequence is 13 residues long. The germline CDR1 and CDR2 sequences are SNHLY and FYNNEI. The ends were cut back, 5 bases at V and 4 bases at J, with 8 bases in the middle. Libraries were prepared by immunoSEQ multiplex PCR; TCRdb keeps only in-frame clonotypes and omits some of them. Among approximately 90,000 clones listed, 90% to 95% were seen once. With regard to this clone: What it recognizes is unknown.

The source was unstimulated CD8+ T cells sorted from spleen or lymph node cells, collected before intestinal transplant. The receptor comes from a human donor who received an intestinal transplant. The chain carries TRBV2 and TRBJ2-2; D might be TRBD2 (6 bases). CDR3 residues: CASSMGGTGELFF. The CDR3 DNA reads as TGTGCCAGCAGTATGGGAGGCACCGGGGAGCTGTTTTTT. Looking up the rest from reference TRBV2 and TRBJ2-2 gives the full variable domain: EPEVTQTPSHQVTQMGQEVILRCVPISNHLYFYWYRQILGQKVEFLVSFYNNEISEKSEIFDDQFSVERPDGSNFTLKIRSTKLEDSAMYFCASSMGGTGELFFGEGSRLTVL.